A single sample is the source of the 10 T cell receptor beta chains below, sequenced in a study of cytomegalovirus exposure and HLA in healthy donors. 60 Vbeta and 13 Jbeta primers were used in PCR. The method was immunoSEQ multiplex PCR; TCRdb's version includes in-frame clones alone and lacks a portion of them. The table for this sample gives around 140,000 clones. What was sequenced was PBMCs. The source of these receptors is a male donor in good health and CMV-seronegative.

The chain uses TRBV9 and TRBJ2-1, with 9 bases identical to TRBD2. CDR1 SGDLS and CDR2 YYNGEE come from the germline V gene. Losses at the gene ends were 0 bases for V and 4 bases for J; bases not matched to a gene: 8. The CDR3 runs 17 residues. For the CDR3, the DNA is TGTGCCAGCAGCGTAGCGGGCGGGGGGGCTGGGTACAATGAGCAGTTCTTC. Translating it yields CASSVAGGGAGYNEQFF.

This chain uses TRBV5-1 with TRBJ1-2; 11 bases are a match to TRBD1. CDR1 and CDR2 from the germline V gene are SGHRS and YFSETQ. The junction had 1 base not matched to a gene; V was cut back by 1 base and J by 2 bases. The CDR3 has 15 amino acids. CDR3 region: CASSLRTGGNYGYTF. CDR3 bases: TGCGCCAGCAGCTTGAGGACAGGGGGCAACTATGGCTACACCTTC. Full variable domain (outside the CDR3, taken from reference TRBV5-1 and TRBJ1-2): KAGVTQTPRYLIKTRGQQVTLSCSPISGHRSVSWYQQTPGQGLQFLFEYFSETQRNKGNFPGRFSGRQFSNSRSEMNVSTLELGDSALYLCASSLRTGGNYGYTFGSGTRLTVV.

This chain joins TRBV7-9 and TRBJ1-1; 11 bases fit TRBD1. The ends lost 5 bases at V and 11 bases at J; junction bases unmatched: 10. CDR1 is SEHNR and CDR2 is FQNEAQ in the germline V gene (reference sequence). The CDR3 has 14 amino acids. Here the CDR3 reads CASSQPGQGGRAFF. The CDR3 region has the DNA TGTGCCAGCAGCCAACCGGGACAGGGGGGTAGGGCTTTCTTT.

The CDR3 nucleotides are TGTGCCAGTAGGTTACAGGAAAATAGCAATCAGCCCCAGCATTTT. Residues: CASRLQENSNQPQHF. The gene calls are TRBV19 and TRBJ1-5, with a weak D call TRBD1 (5 bases). Trimming pared 6 bases from V and 0 bases from J, leaving 12 bases between. The CDR3 is 15 residues long. The germline V gene encodes CDR1 LNHDA and CDR2 SQIVND (reference sequence).

CDR3 loop: CASSIGAGRYEQYF. The DNA for the CDR3 is TGTGCCAGTAGTATCGGGGCAGGGAGGTACGAGCAGTACTTC. This rearrangement joins TRBV19 to TRBJ2-7; tentative D call: TRBD2 (6 bases). CDR1 and CDR2 (germline): LNHDA, SQIVND (reference sequence). The V and J ends lost 3 bases and 4 bases respectively, with 13 bases between them. The CDR3 is 14 amino acids.

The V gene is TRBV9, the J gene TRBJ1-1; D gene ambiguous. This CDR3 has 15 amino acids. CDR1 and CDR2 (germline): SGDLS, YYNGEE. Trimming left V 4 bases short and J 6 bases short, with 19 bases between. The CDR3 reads CASSPLGSLWSEAFF. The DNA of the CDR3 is TGTGCCAGCAGCCCGTTGGGCAGTCTCTGGTCTGAAGCTTTCTTT.

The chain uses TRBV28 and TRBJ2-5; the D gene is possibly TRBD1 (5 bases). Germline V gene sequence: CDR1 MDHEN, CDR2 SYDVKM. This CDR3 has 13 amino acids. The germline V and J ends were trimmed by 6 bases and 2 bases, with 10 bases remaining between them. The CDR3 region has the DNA TGTGCCAGCAGCCGTCCAGGGCAAGAGACCCAGTACTTC. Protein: CASSRPGQETQYF. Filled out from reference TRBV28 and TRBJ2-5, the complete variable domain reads DVKVTQSSRYLVKRTGEKVFLECVQDMDHENMFWYRQDPGLGLRLIYFSYDVKMKEKGDIPEGYSVSREKKERFSLILESASTNQTSMYLCASSRPGQETQYFGPGTRLLVL.

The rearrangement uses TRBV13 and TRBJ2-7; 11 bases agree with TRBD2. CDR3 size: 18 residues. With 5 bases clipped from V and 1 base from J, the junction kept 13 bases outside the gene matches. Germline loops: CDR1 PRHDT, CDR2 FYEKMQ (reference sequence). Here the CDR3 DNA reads TGTGCCAGCAGCCAAAGTCAAGAGCGACTAGCGGGGTCCTACGAGCAGTACTTC. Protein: CASSQSQERLAGSYEQYF.

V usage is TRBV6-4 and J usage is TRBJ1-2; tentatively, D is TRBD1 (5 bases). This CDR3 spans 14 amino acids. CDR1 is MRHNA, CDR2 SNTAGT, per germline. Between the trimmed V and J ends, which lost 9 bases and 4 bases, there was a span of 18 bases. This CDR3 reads CASPRDSLFYGYTF. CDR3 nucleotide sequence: TGTGCCAGTCCCAGGGATTCTTTATTCTATGGCTACACCTTC.

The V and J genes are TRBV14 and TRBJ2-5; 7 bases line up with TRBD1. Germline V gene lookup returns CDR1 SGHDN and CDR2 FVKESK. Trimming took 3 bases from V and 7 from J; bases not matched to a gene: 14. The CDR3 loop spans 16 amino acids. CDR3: CASSHPDRNLFGTQYF. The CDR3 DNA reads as TGTGCCAGCAGCCATCCGGACAGGAACCTCTTCGGGACCCAGTACTTC. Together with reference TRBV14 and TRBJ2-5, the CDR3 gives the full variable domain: EAGVTQFPSHSVIEKGQTVTLRCDPISGHDNLYWYRRVMGKEIKFLLHFVKESKQDESGMPNNRFLAERTGGTYSTLKVQPAELEDSGVYFCASSHPDRNLFGTQYFGPGTRLLVL.